This entry concerns a single TCR beta chain. The length of the CDR3 is 13 residues. Germline V lookup: CDR1 LNHDA, CDR2 SQIVND (reference sequence). The V end lost 9 bases, the J end lost 8 bases, and 14 bases lay between the germline ends. The assay was immunoSEQ multiplex PCR, and TCRdb's table has in-frame clones only and misses some. The table has about 120,000 clones, 87% seen once. The sample belongs to a study of blood T cell repertoires in COVID-19. The TCR was taken from a human donor in a cohort sampled during active COVID-19. Material: peripheral blood. The chain is built from TRBV19 and TRBJ1-6; D is unclear. For the CDR3, the DNA is TGTGCCAGCACTAGGGAACGGGATTCACCCCTCCACTTT. Its protein is CASTRERDSPLHF.